This T cell receptor beta chain was profiled in a study of shared clonotypes between healthy human individuals (dated by TCRdb to 2019 to 2021). With respect to the entire study: Three men and a couple of women, aged 18 to 49 years, made up the cohort. For each donor, CD4 naive and CD4 memory were each given three plates, CD8 naive was given two plates, and CD8 memory was given one plate. The study deeply sequenced blood TCR repertoires of several healthy adults to estimate repertoire size and the extent of clonotype sharing between individuals. Between about 0.8 and 9 billion PBMCs per donor were obtained by leukapheresis. Libraries were prepared and TCR repertoires were sequenced by different laboratories using diverse techniques, in order to increase sequencing depth and limit assay-specific biases. The investigation overall reported the following: Only blood was sampled, and tissue TCR repertoires likely differ from those in blood. Estimated clonotype richness was generally larger for naive than for memory subsets. Compared with non-shared clonotypes, the clonotypes found in all four sorted-subset donors had higher generation probabilities. The genetic and exposure-history diversity represented was limited by the small number of donors. Rarefaction of sorted-subset datasets indicated incomplete sequencing despite the large sequencing depth. Based on pairwise subsampling, the degree of clonotype sharing among donors was expected to be affected by sequencing depth. When a few donors were compared, the shared fraction of clonotypes was approximately 5% for naive CD4, approximately 3.3% for naive CD8, 2% to 2.5% for memory CD4, and 0.4% for memory CD8.

Using the deep immunoSEQ assay, TCR CDR3 regions were amplified from genomic DNA by multiplex PCR. Extracted genomic DNA from each cell subset was spread evenly across all wells of several immunoSEQ 96-well plates, with each plate serving as a replicate. For sorted subsets, around 0.2 ug of genomic DNA, equivalent to around 30,000 T cell genomes, went into each replicate PCR. Purified libraries were measured with a Qubit 3.0 fluorometer, size-checked on a Bioanalyzer 2100, and measured again with the KAPA Library Quantification kit. Every immunoSEQ 96-well plate was sequenced on a dedicated single-read 150-cycle Illumina NextSeq 550 flow cell. On the authors' methods: The immunoSEQ output contained only junctional sequences without quality scores, so filtering could not match that applied to full-length reads. To assign V/J genes and CDR3, sequences were annotated using PyIR, a Python wrapper for IgBLAST v1.9, with IMGT germline references. Reads were removed for weak V/J assignments (E-value above 1e-6), missing CDR3, stop codons, out-of-frame junctions, or ambiguous translated residues. V3J clonotypes were defined by identical inferred V gene, J gene, and CDR3 amino acid sequence. The percentage overlap between two repertoires was calculated by dividing the number of shared unique clonotypes by the size of the smaller repertoire. Richness of each repertoire was evaluated using RTK rarefaction, the Chao1 estimator, and Recon v2.1 estimates of unobserved clonotypes. Generation probabilities were computed with OLGA for all TCRbeta clonotypes obtained by the gDNA method from several donors. This is the immuneACCESS table as TCRdb keeps it, with only in-frame sequences that have V and J called. A part of the clones is gone; compared with another copy, unresolved V genes explain less than half, and the rest is unexplained. V and J calls and clone size are given by that table; D and trimming were obtained from the DNA. This sample gives approximately 1,000,000 clones in total; about 72% of them show up just once. The top ten clonotypes cover more than 0.85% of the sample.

A remark on this clone: This clone's antigen is unknown. No per-base quality is available; no much larger clone lies one base away.

From the cysteine through the phenylalanine, the CDR3 covers 14 amino acids. Of the read, only the CDR3 DNA is kept; its 42 bases are in frame from base 1. Via the germline V gene (reference sequence), CDR1 is MNHNY and CDR2 SVGAGI. From V the trimming removes 5 bases and from J it removes 2 bases, while the gene matches leave 4 bases of the junction unaccounted for. The donors were healthy, HIV-negative adults who had no recently reported acute infections or vaccinations. All donors were Caucasian adults living in Nashville, Tennessee, USA. Magnetic negative selection was used to enrich CD4+ T cells, after which naive cells were positively selected on CD45RA and the negative fraction became the memory subset. Blood was collected by leukapheresis, and PBMCs were isolated by Ficoll-Histopaque density gradient centrifugation and then cryopreserved in liquid nitrogen vapor phase. Analytical flow cytometry was used to check the purity and quantity of each magnetically sorted T cell population. Each sorted fraction had its genomic DNA isolated and then quantified by UV absorbance on a Nanodrop 2000c.

The receptor chain draws on TRBV6-6 and TRBJ2-3, and TRBD1 matches 7 of the central bases. The sequenced sample was memory CD4+ T cells from PBMCs. In the paper's terms, the cell subset or site label means: CD45RA-negative fraction. The source of this sequence is a young man in good health. Some clones in this sample may be carry-over from other donors' samples. The bases read TGTGCCAGCAGTGGGACAGCTACCACAGATACGCAGTATTTT. The encoded protein is CASSGTATTDTQYF.